These T cell receptor beta chains were read from a single sample in a study of cytomegalovirus exposure and HLA in healthy donors. The repertoire was sequenced with immunoSEQ multiplex PCR; TCRdb's copy has only in-frame clones and lacks some. The sample contains some 110,000 clones, around 80% of which appear only once. The specimen was PBMCs. These receptor sequences come from a woman younger than 35 in good health and CMV-seropositive. Both conserved end residues are part of each CDR3. The D gene is left open where the match is weak. The size entry is marked missing in some rows and otherwise reads once, few, many or a size class.

J gene | clone size | D gene | V gene | CDR3 protein | CDR3 DNA
TRBJ1-5 | - | - | TRBV7-2 | CASSPFRGGNQPQHF | TGTGCCAGCAGCCCCTTTAGGGGTGGCAATCAGCCCCAGCATTTT
TRBJ2-3 | - | TRBD2 | TRBV11-3 | CASSLLAGVSFGYGQYF | TGCGCCAGCAGTCTACTAGCGGGAGTCTCCTTTGGATACGGGCAGTATTTT
TRBJ2-7 | - | - | TRBV30 | CAWSPIHYEQYF | TGTGCCTGGAGTCCCATCCACTACGAGCAGTACTTC
TRBJ1-3 | few | TRBD1 | TRBV2 | CASGKKGAAGNTIYF | TGTGCCAGCGGTAAAAAGGGGGCGGCTGGAAACACCATATATTTT
TRBJ2-1 | - | TRBD1 | TRBV13 | CASRRQGIRNEQFF | TGTGCCAGCAGACGACAGGGAATCCGAAATGAGCAGTTCTTC
TRBJ2-3 | - | - | TRBV2 | CASRRSADTQYF | TGTGCCAGCAGGAGAAGCGCAGATACGCAGTATTTT
TRBJ2-7 | - | - | TRBV9 | CASSADKGPYEQYF | TGTGCCAGCAGCGCCGACAAGGGGCCCTACGAGCAGTACTTC
TRBJ2-7 | - | TRBD1 | TRBV10-3 | CAISPGQISTYEQYF | TGTGCCATCAGTCCGGGACAGATCTCAACCTACGAGCAGTACTTC
TRBJ2-7 | - | TRBD1 | TRBV6-6 | CASTRQGASYEQYF | TGTGCCAGCACCCGACAGGGGGCGTCGTACGAGCAGTACTTC
TRBJ1-2 | - | - | TRBV7-9 | CASSHMAPQGPGGYTF | TGTGCCAGCAGCCACATGGCCCCTCAGGGGCCAGGCGGCTACACCTTC
TRBJ1-1 | - | - | TRBV9 | CASSVTGRYTEAFF | TGTGCCAGCAGCGTAACAGGGCGCTACACTGAAGCTTTCTTT
TRBJ1-4 | few | TRBD1 | TRBV28 | CASSLRTGSLEKLFF | TGTGCCAGCAGTCTAAGGACAGGGAGTTTGGAAAAACTGTTTTTT
TRBJ1-5 | - | TRBD1 | TRBV28 | CASSRTGGHQPQHF | TGTGCCAGCAGCCGAACAGGGGGGCATCAGCCCCAGCATTTT
TRBJ2-3 | - | TRBD1 | TRBV30 | CAWTGQGPDTQYF | TGTGCCTGGACAGGACAGGGGCCAGATACGCAGTATTTT
TRBJ2-2 | - | TRBD2 | TRBV5-1 | CASSPTSENTGELFF | TGCGCCAGCAGCCCGACTAGCGAGAACACCGGGGAGCTGTTTTTT
TRBJ1-2 | - | - | TRBV19 | CASSYDGYTF | TGTGCCAGTAGTTATGATGGCTACACCTTC
TRBJ2-5 | - | TRBD1 | TRBV7-6 | CASSHLFSRGPETQYF | TGTGCCAGCAGCCACTTATTTTCCAGGGGGCCGGAGACCCAGTACTTC
TRBJ1-1 | - | - | TRBV5-1 | CASSLVSKGWPEGTEAFF | TGCGCCAGCAGCTTGGTAAGCAAAGGATGGCCGGAGGGGACTGAAGCTTTCTTT
TRBJ2-7 | - | - | TRBV10-1 | CASSESTRAYEQYF | TGCGCCAGCAGTGAGTCGACTAGAGCCTACGAGCAGTACTTC
TRBJ1-1 | - | - | TRBV11-2 | CASSLVLRNTEAFF | TGTGCCAGCAGCTTAGTCCTGAGGAACACTGAAGCTTTCTTT
TRBJ2-7 | - | - | TRBV7-9 | CASKERASYEQYF | TGTGCCAGCAAGGAGCGGGCAAGCTACGAGCAGTACTTC
TRBJ2-1 | - | - | TRBV6-5 | CASSYSISQRGEQFF | TGTGCCAGCAGTTACTCGATATCCCAACGGGGGGAGCAGTTCTTC
TRBJ2-7 | - | - | TRBV7-9 | CASSLGGGERYF | TGTGCCAGCAGCTTAGGGGGAGGCGAGCGGTACTTC
TRBJ1-2 | - | - | TRBV6-5 | CASSYSWGRSYGYTF | TGTGCCAGCAGTTACTCTTGGGGGAGGAGCTATGGCTACACCTTC